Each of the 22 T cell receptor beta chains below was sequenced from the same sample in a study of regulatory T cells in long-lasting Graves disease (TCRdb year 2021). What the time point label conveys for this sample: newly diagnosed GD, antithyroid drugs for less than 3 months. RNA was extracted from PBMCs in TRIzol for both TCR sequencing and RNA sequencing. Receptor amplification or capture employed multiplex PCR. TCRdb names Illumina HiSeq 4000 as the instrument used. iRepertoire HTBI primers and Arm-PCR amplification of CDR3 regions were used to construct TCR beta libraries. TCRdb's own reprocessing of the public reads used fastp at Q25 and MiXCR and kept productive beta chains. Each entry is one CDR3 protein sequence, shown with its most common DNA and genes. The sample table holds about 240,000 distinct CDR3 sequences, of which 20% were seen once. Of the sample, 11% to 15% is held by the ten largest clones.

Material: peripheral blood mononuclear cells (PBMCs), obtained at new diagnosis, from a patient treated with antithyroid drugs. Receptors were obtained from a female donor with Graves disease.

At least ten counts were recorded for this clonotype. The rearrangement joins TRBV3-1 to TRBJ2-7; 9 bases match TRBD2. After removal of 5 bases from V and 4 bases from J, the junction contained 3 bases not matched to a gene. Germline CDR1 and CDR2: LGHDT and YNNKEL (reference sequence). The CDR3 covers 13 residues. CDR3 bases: TGTGCCAGCAGCGTTACTAGCGGGTACGAGCAGTACTTC. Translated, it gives CASSVTSGYEQYF.

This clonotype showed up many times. The CDR3 here is CSARDQDLYNEQFF. In nucleotides, the CDR3 is TGCAGTGCTAGGGACCAGGACTTATACAATGAGCAGTTCTTC. The chain links TRBV20-1 to TRBJ2-1, with a possible D match to TRBD2 (5 bases). The CDR3 length is 14 residues. The germline V gene encodes CDR1 DFQATT and CDR2 SNEGSKA (reference sequence). V dropped 3 bases and J dropped 4 bases, with 13 bases sitting between them.

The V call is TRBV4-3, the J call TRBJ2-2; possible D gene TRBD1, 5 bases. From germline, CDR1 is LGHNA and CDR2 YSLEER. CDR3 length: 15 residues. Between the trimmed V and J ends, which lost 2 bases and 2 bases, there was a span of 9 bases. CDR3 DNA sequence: TGCGCCAGCAGCCAAATACGGACAAACACCGGGGAGCTGTTTTTT. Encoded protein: CASSQIRTNTGELFF.

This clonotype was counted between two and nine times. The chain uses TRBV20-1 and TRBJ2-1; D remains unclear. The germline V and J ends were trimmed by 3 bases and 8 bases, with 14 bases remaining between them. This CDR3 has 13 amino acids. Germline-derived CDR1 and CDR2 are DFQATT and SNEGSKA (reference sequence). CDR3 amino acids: CSASPGRAYEQFF. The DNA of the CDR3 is TGCAGTGCTAGCCCCGGACGGGCCTATGAGCAGTTCTTC.

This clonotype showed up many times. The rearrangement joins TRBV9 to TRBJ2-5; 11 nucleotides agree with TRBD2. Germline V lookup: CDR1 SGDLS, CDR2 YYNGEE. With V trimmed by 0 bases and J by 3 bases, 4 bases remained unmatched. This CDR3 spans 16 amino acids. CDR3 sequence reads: CASSVDATSGEETQYF. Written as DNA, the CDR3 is TGTGCCAGCAGCGTAGATGCGACTAGCGGGGAAGAGACCCAGTACTTC.

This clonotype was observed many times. CDR3 protein: CASSLFSSYEQYF. The CDR3 nucleotides are TGTGCCAGCAGTTTATTCTCATCCTACGAGCAGTACTTC. V and J are TRBV12-3 or TRBV12-4 and TRBJ2-7, with no clear D. Trimming shortened V by 2 bases and J by 1 base, and 6 bases separated the two germline ends. The CDR3 has 13 amino acids.

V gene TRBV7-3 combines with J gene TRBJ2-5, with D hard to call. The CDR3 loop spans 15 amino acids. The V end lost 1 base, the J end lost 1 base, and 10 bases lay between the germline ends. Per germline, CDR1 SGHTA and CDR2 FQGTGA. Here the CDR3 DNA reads TGTGCCAGCAGCTTAAGGCCGGCATCCCAAGAGACCCAGTACTTC. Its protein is CASSLRPASQETQYF.

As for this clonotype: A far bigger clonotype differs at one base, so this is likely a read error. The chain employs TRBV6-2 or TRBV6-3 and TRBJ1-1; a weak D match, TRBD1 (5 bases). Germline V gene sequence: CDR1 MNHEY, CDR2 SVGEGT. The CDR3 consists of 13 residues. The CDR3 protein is CAGSLRDNTEAFF. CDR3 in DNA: TGTGCCGGCAGTCTCCGGGACAACACTGAAGCTTTCTTT.

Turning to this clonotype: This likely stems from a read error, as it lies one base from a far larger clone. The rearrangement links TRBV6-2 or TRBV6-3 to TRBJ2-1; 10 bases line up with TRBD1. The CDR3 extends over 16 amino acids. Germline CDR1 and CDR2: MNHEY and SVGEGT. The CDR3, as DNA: TGTGCCAACAGTTACCCTGGGACAGGGGTGGCCAATGAGCAGTTCTTC. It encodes CANSYPGTGVANEQFF.

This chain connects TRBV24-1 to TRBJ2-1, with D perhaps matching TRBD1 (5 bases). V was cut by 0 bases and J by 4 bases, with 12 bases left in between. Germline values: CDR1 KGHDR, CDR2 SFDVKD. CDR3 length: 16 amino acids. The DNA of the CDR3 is TGTGCCACCAGTGATTTGTCCGAGCCAGGGTACAATGAGCAGTTCTTC. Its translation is CATSDLSEPGYNEQFF.

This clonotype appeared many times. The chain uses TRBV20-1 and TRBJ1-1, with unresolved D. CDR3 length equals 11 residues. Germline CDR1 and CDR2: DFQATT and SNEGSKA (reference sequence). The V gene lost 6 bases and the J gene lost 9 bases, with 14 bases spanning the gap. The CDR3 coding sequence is TGCAGTGCACGGACGGCACCGAAAGCTTTCTTT. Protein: CSARTAPKAFF.

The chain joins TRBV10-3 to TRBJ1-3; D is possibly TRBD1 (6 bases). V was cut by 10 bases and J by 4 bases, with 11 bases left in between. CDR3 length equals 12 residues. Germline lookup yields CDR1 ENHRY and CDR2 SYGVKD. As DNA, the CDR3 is TGTGCCACCGCAGGGGCAGGAAACACCATATATTTT. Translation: CATAGAGNTIYF.

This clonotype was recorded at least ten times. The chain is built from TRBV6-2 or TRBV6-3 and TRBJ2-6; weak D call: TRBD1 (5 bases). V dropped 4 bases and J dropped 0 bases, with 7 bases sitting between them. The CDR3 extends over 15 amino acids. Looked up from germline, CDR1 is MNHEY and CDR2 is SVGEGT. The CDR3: CASSSTGSGANVLTF. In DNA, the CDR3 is TGTGCCAGCAGTTCTACAGGCTCTGGGGCCAACGTCCTGACTTTC.

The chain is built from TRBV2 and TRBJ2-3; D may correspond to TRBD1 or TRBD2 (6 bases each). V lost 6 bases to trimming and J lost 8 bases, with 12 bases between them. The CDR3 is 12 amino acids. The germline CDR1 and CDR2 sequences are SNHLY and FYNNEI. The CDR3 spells CASRRGPGTQYF. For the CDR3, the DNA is TGTGCCAGCAGACGGGGGCCTGGTACGCAGTATTTT.

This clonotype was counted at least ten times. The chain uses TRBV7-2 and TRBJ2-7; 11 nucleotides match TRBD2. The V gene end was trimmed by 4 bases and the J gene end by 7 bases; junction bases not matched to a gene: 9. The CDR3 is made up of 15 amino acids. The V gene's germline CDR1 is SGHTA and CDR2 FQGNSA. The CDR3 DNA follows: TGTGCCAGCAGCTCCGTAGCGGGAGGGGCCGGTGAGCAGTACTTC. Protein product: CASSSVAGGAGEQYF.

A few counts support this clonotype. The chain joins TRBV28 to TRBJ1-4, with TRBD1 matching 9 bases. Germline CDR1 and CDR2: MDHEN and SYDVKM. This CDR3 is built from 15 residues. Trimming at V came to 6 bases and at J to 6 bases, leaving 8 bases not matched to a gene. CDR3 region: CASSRGDRADEKLFF. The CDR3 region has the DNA TGTGCCAGCAGCCGAGGGGACAGGGCTGATGAAAAACTGTTTTTT.

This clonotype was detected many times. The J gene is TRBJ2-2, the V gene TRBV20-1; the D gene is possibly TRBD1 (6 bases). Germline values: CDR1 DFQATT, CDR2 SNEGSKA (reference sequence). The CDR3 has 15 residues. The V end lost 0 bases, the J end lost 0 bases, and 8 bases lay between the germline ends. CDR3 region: CSAREDRPNTGELFF. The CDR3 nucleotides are TGCAGTGCTAGAGAGGACAGACCGAACACCGGGGAGCTGTTTTTT.

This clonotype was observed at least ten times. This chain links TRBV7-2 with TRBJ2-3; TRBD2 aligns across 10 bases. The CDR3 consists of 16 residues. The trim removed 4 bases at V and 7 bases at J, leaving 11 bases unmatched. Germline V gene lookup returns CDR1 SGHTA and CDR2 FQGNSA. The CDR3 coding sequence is TGTGCCAGCAGCTCACCCCCGGGACTAGCGTTGAATACGCAGTATTTT. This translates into CASSSPPGLALNTQYF. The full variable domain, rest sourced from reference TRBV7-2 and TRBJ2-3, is GAGVSQSPSNKVTEKGKDVELRCDPISGHTALYWYRQSLGQGLEFLIYFQGNSAPDKSGLPSDRFSAERTGGSVSTLTIQRTQQEDSAVYLCASSSPPGLALNTQYFGPGTRLTVL.

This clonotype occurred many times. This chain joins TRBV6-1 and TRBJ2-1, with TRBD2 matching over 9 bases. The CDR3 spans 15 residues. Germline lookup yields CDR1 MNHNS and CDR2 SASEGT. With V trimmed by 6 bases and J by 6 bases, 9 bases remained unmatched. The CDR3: CASSVWTSASNEQFF. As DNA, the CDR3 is TGTGCCAGCAGCGTCTGGACTAGCGCCAGCAATGAGCAGTTCTTC.

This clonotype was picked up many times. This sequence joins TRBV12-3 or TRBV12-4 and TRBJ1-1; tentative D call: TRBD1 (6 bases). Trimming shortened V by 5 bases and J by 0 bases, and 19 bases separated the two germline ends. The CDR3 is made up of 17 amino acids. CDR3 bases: TGTGCCAGCAGTCTACCCGGACAGAACCCTATGAACACTGAAGCTTTCTTT. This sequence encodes CASSLPGQNPMNTEAFF.

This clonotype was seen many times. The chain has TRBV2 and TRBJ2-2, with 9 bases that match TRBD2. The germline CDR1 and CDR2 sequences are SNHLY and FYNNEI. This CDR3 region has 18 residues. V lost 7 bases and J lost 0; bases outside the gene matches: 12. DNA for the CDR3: TGTGCCAGCACCAGAGCAGCGGGAGGCGACGCGAACACCGGGGAGCTGTTTTTT. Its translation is CASTRAAGGDANTGELFF.

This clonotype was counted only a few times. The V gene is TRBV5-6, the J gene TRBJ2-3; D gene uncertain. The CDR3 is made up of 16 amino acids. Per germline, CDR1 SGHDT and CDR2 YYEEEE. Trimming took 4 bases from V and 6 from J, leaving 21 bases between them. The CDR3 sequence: CASSQKRISLRDTQYF. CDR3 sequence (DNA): TGTGCCAGCAGCCAGAAGAGAATCTCATTACGGGATACGCAGTATTTT. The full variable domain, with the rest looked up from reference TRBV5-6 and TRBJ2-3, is DAGVTQSPTHLIKTRGQQVTLRCSPKSGHDTVSWYQQALGQGPQFIFQYYEEEERQRGNFPDRFSGHQFPNYSSELNVNALLLGDSALYLCASSQKRISLRDTQYFGPGTRLTVL.